These 21 T cell receptor beta chains were sequenced from one sample in a study of post-analysis software for immune sequencing data (dated by TCRdb to between 2014 and 2016). General conclusions and limits of the study: Significantly higher frequencies in patients than in controls were found for roughly 5 TRBV segments, including TRBV5-6, TRBV5-1 and TRBV20-1.

Library preparation used PCR. Reads for this sample came from an Illumina HiSeq 2500. Unique molecular identifiers were incorporated into TCR beta cDNA libraries to reduce PCR and sequencing biases. TCRdb trimmed public reads at Q25 via fastp, called clones via MiXCR and kept in-frame beta chains. Each entry is one CDR3 protein sequence, shown with its most common DNA and genes. This sample gives 500,000 to 600,000 distinct CDR3 sequences in total; 44% of them show up just once. Of the sample, more than 1.5% is held by the ten largest clones. Their cognate antigens are unknown. The sample was blood. These receptor sequences come from a girl aged 10-17 years with multiple sclerosis.

The V and J genes are TRBV12-3 or TRBV12-4 and TRBJ1-2; D not certain. The V and J ends lost 6 bases and 8 bases respectively, with 16 bases between them. The CDR3 sequence is 13 residues long. The CDR3 bases are TGTGCCAGCAGGTACCGATGGGTGCGCGGCTACACCTTC. It encodes CASRYRWVRGYTF.

The chain has TRBV6-5 and TRBJ2-1; D may be TRBD1 (5 bases). The CDR3 runs to 16 residues. Trimming shortened V by 0 bases and J by 6 bases, and 15 bases separated the two germline ends. Germline V CDR1 and CDR2: MNHEY, SVGAGI. The CDR3 sequence: CASSYSYRPPSNEQFF. In nucleotides, the CDR3 is TGTGCCAGCAGTTACTCCTACAGGCCCCCCAGCAATGAGCAGTTCTTC.

This clonotype has a handful of counts. The chain recombines TRBV4-1 with TRBJ1-2; D is perhaps TRBD1 (6 bases). The CDR3 has 12 residues. Germline V gives CDR1 MGHRA, CDR2 YSYEKL. Trimming cost V 3 bases and J 7 bases, with 9 bases left between them. CDR3 in DNA: TGCGCCAGCAGCCAGAGGGACACTGGCTACACCTTC. Translating gives CASSQRDTGYTF.

This clonotype was observed at least ten times. The chain recombines TRBV29-1 with TRBJ1-2, with D perhaps matching TRBD1 (5 bases). The V end was cut by 4 bases, the J end by 7 bases, with 13 bases between. The CDR3 length is 12 residues. Germline V CDR1 and CDR2: SQVTM, ANQGSEA. CDR3 bases: TGCAGCGTTGGGGGGAGGGCCGGTGGCTACACCTTC. This translates into CSVGGRAGGYTF. The full variable domain, in which reference TRBV29-1 and TRBJ1-2 provide the parts outside the CDR3, is SAVISQKPSRDICQRGTSLTIQCQVDSQVTMMFWYRQQPGQSLTLIATANQGSEATYESGFVIDKFPISRPNLTFSTLTVSNMSPEDSSIYLCSVGGRAGGYTFGSGTRLTVV.

Remarks on this clonotype: This may be a read error: a much more frequent sequence differs by one nucleotide. The chain is built from TRBV4-1 and TRBJ2-6; possibly TRBD1 for D (5 bases). Germline assignment: CDR1 MGHRA and CDR2 YSYEKL. CDR3 length: 15 amino acids. Here the CDR3 DNA reads TGCGCCAGCAGCCAAGGGCCCTCTGGGGCCAACGTCCGGACTTTC. It translates to CASSQGPSGANVRTF.

This clonotype was observed a few times. The chain is built from TRBV6-1 and TRBJ1-5; D not certain. Trimming shortened V by 8 bases and J by 6 bases, and 14 bases separated the two germline ends. The CDR3 length is 13 residues. Germline assignment: CDR1 MNHNS and CDR2 SASEGT. The DNA for the CDR3 is TGTGCCAGCTCCCACGACAACACTCAGCCCCAGCATTTT. It is translated as CASSHDNTQPQHF.

The chain carries TRBV29-1 and TRBJ1-1, with no clear D. Germline CDR1 reads SQVTM; CDR2 reads ANQGSEA. The CDR3 contains 11 residues. The ends were cut back, 4 bases at V and 4 bases at J, with 7 bases in the middle. CDR3 DNA sequence: TGCAGCGTTGCGGGGTCCACTGAAGCTTTCTTT. Protein: CSVAGSTEAFF.

This clonotype has a handful of counts. The CDR3 region is CASSPTGPSPLHF. CDR3 nucleotide sequence: TGTGCCAGCAGCCCGACAGGGCCCTCACCCCTCCACTTT. The gene calls are TRBV7-6 and TRBJ1-6; 7 bases agree with TRBD1. Germline loops: CDR1 SGHVS, CDR2 FNYEAQ. The CDR3 loop spans 13 amino acids. The V gene end was trimmed by 5 bases and the J gene end by 10 bases; junction bases not matched to a gene: 5.

The chain recombines TRBV5-1 with TRBJ2-1; D uncertain. From germline, CDR1 is SGHRS and CDR2 YFSETQ. The CDR3 totals 13 residues. The V end lost 0 bases, the J end lost 9 bases, and 10 bases lay between the germline ends. This chain's CDR3 is CASSLGTWGEQFF. The CDR3 DNA follows: TGCGCCAGCAGCTTGGGAACCTGGGGTGAGCAGTTCTTC.

The genes are TRBV28 and TRBJ2-7, with TRBD1 matching over 7 bases. Germline CDR1 reads MDHEN; CDR2 reads SYDVKM. CDR3 length equals 15 residues. V shed 4 bases and J 2 bases; nucleotides not matched to a gene: 8. The CDR3 coding sequence is TGTGCCAGCAGTTCAACAGGGGTTGCACCCTACGAGCAGTACTTC. This encodes CASSSTGVAPYEQYF. Combining the CDR3 with reference TRBV28 and TRBJ2-7 gives the whole variable domain DVKVTQSSRYLVKRTGEKVFLECVQDMDHENMFWYRQDPGLGLRLIYFSYDVKMKEKGDIPEGYSVSREKKERFSLILESASTNQTSMYLCASSSTGVAPYEQYFGPGTRLTVT.

This clonotype was recorded a few times. J is TRBJ1-2 and V is TRBV12-3 or TRBV12-4; no definite D call. The CDR3 has 13 residues. The V end lost 6 bases, the J end lost 5 bases, and 13 bases lay between the germline ends. CDR3 residues: CASSPMQGYGYTF. DNA of the CDR3: TGTGCCAGCAGCCCCATGCAAGGGTATGGCTACACCTTC.

This clonotype was found a few times. The chain links TRBV7-6 to TRBJ2-5; D is ambiguous. The J call may be mistaken, given a closer DNA end match to TRBJ2-7. There are 15 residues in the CDR3. From germline, CDR1 is SGHVS and CDR2 FNYEAQ. CDR3 sequence: CASSHSDQPAREQYF. The CDR3 DNA reads as TGTGCCAGCAGTCATTCAGATCAGCCGGCCCGCGAGCAGTACTTC.

The rearrangement links TRBV6-5 to TRBJ1-2, with a tentative D call TRBD1 (6 bases). V lost 8 bases and J lost 4, with 11 bases in between. CDR1 and CDR2 (germline): MNHEY, SVGAGI. There are 12 residues in the CDR3. CDR3 loop: CASSGRGYGYTF. Here the CDR3 DNA reads TGTGCCAGCTCGGGCAGGGGCTATGGCTACACCTTC.

V is TRBV2 and J is TRBJ1-1; 7 bases align to TRBD1. The CDR3 totals 12 residues. From germline, CDR1 is SNHLY and CDR2 FYNNEI. The V segment lost 11 bases and the J segment 5 bases; nucleotides outside the gene matches: 8. The CDR3: CAGDSHRTEAFF. CDR3 bases: TGTGCCGGGGACAGCCATCGTACTGAAGCTTTCTTT.

The chain has TRBV6-1 and TRBJ2-7, with 12 bases aligning to TRBD2. Per the germline V gene, CDR1 is MNHNS and CDR2 is SASEGT. V was pared by 6 bases and J by 2 bases, with 5 bases of the junction left unmatched. CDR3 length equals 15 residues. CDR3 DNA: TGTGCCAGCAGGATCCGGACTAGCGGGGCCTACGAGCAGTACTTC. Translating gives CASRIRTSGAYEQYF.

The V gene is TRBV6-4, the J gene TRBJ2-3; a weak D match, TRBD2 (5 bases). CDR3 length: 16 amino acids. Germline assignment: CDR1 MRHNA and CDR2 SNTAGT. V was trimmed by 0 bases and J by 4 bases, leaving 14 bases between them. Written as DNA, the CDR3 is TGTGCCAGCAGTGACTCTGGCGGGTCCAGTTCAGATACGCAGTATTTT. This gives the protein CASSDSGGSSSDTQYF.

The gene calls are TRBV4-1 and TRBJ1-5; 7 bases fit TRBD1. CDR1 is MGHRA, CDR2 YSYEKL, per germline. Trimming removed 0 bases from V and 6 bases from J; junction bases left unmatched: 5. The CDR3 contains 15 residues. This CDR3 is CASSQEQGFGQPQHF. Here the CDR3 DNA reads TGCGCCAGCAGCCAAGAACAGGGGTTCGGTCAGCCCCAGCATTTT.

The chain employs TRBV19 and TRBJ2-7; TRBD1 agrees at 7 bases. The CDR3 consists of 14 residues. Germline V lookup: CDR1 LNHDA, CDR2 SQIVND (reference sequence). V shed 5 bases and J 6 bases; nucleotides not matched to a gene: 10. The CDR3 protein is CASSGTDLPGEQYF. In DNA form, the CDR3 reads TGTGCCAGTAGTGGGACAGACCTACCGGGCGAGCAGTACTTC. The whole variable domain, filled in from reference TRBV19 and TRBJ2-7, reads DGGITQSPKYLFRKEGQNVTLSCEQNLNHDAMYWYRQDPGQGLRLIYYSQIVNDFQKGDIAEGYSVSREKKESFPLTVTSAQKNPTAFYLCASSGTDLPGEQYFGPGTRLTVT.

The rearrangement links TRBV11-3 to TRBJ2-5; TRBD1 matches 7 bases. The DNA end is more similar to TRBJ2-7, so the J call may be wrong. The length of the CDR3 is 15 residues. The germline CDR1 and CDR2 sequences are SGHNT and YENEEA. CDR3 amino acids: CASIDRQGGRYEQYF. Here the CDR3 DNA reads TGTGCCAGCATCGACAGGCAAGGGGGCAGGTACGAGCAGTACTTC.

This clonotype has a handful of counts. This chain uses TRBV12-3 or TRBV12-4 with TRBJ2-1; maybe TRBD2 (6 bases). This CDR3 spans 15 amino acids. Trimming shortened V by 3 bases and J by 7 bases, and 16 bases separated the two germline ends. The CDR3, as DNA: TGTGCCAGCAGTTTGGGTCGGGGGAGGTCAAATGAGCAGTTCTTC. The encoded protein is CASSLGRGRSNEQFF.

CDR3: CASSTGKETQYF. CDR3 bases: TGTGCCAGCAGCACAGGGAAAGAGACCCAGTACTTC. The chain joins TRBV7-2 to TRBJ2-5; TRBD1 might be the D (6 bases). The CDR3 contains 12 residues. V lost 5 bases to trimming and J lost 3 bases, with 7 bases between them. CDR1 is SGHTA, CDR2 FQGNSA, per germline.